Listed below are T cell receptor beta chains from one sample, sequenced in a study of regulatory T cells in long-lasting Graves disease. A single record per CDR3 protein comes from TCRdb applying MiXCR to the multiplex PCR reads. The sample consists of under 450,000 distinct CDR3 sequences, around 23% of them appearing once. The specimen comprised peripheral blood mononuclear cells (PBMCs), sampled when the disease was refractory, from a patient treated with antithyroid drugs. The receptors were gathered from a middle-aged woman with Graves disease. The CDR3 runs from the conserved cysteine through the conserved F or W. D genes are given only for firm matches. Expanded clones are given a class, and other clones once, few, many or no size at all.

clone size	CDR3 length	V gene	D gene	J gene	CDR3 DNA	CDR3 protein
-	15	TRBV9	TRBD1	TRBJ2-5	TGTGCCAGCAGTTTAACAGGGGCTTCTAGAGAGACCCAGTACTTC	CASSLTGASRETQYF
many	15	TRBV28	-	TRBJ2-7	TGTGCCAGCAGTTTTTTCGGGGGTCCACCCTACGAGCAGTACTTC	CASSFFGGPPYEQYF
many	14	TRBV28	-	TRBJ1-2	TGTGCCAGCAGTCTCACCCAGACAGTTTATGGCTACACCTTC	CASSLTQTVYGYTF
-	15	TRBV4-1	-	TRBJ1-1	TGCGCCAGCAGCCAGACCGGGACATCGAACACTGAAGCTTTCTTT	CASSQTGTSNTEAFF
many	15	TRBV19	-	TRBJ1-5	TGTGCCAGTAGTTTTATGAGTACCGGGAATCAGCCCCAGCATTTT	CASSFMSTGNQPQHF
many	20	TRBV9	TRBD1	TRBJ2-2	TGTGCCAGCAGTGCCTCCTCGGACAGGGGGCGTAGCTCGGACACCGGGGAGCTGTTTTTT	CASSASSDRGRSSDTGELFF
-	16	TRBV5-6	-	TRBJ2-7	TGTGCCAGCAGCTTGGTTGGTTTTGACACCGTCGGCGAGCAGTACTTC	CASSLVGFDTVGEQYF
-	16	TRBV7-2	-	TRBJ1-5	TGTGCCAGCAGCTTACTCTCCAGGGAGGTCAATCAGCCCCAGCATTTT	CASSLLSREVNQPQHF
-	14	TRBV7-8	TRBD1	TRBJ1-5	TGTGCCGGCAGCCCCAACAGGGGAGGGCAGCCCCAGCATTTT	CAGSPNRGGQPQHF
few	18	TRBV3-1	-	TRBJ1-1	TGTGCCAGCAGCCAAGATATCAGAACGGACCTCTCGAACACTGAAGCTTTCTTT	CASSQDIRTDLSNTEAFF
many	13	TRBV9	-	TRBJ2-7	TGTGCCAGCAGCGCCACGGGGATGTACGAGCAGTACTTC	CASSATGMYEQYF
-	16	TRBV20-1	-	TRBJ1-5	TGCAGTGCTAGAGATTGGGGGACCTTGGGCAATCAGCCCCAGCATTTT	CSARDWGTLGNQPQHF
-	15	TRBV7-9	-	TRBJ2-5	TGTGCCAGCAGCTTAGAGGGCAGGGGCCAAGAGACCCAGTACTTC	CASSLEGRGQETQYF
many	15	TRBV9	TRBD1	TRBJ2-5	TGTGCCAGCAGCGTGGGACAGGGGTACCGAGAGACCCAGTACTTC	CASSVGQGYRETQYF
many	14	TRBV5-6	-	TRBJ2-7	TGTGCCAGCAGCTTGGGACACAACTTCTACGAGCAGTACTTC	CASSLGHNFYEQYF
few	15	TRBV4-2	TRBD2	TRBJ2-1	TGTGCCAGCAGCCAACGGGAGGGGGACTACAATGAGCAGTTCTTC	CASSQREGDYNEQFF
-	15	TRBV28	-	TRBJ2-3	TGTGCCAGCAGTAATCCAACGGGCGGCGCCTATACGCAGTATTTT	CASSNPTGGAYTQYF
-	16	TRBV12-3/TRBV12-4	TRBD2	TRBJ2-3	TGTGCCAGCAGTCCACAAGCGGGGCGCTCCACAGATACGCAGTATTTT	CASSPQAGRSTDTQYF
few	14	TRBV5-1	-	TRBJ2-7	TGCGCCAGCAGCTGGGGACGCGACACCTACGAGCAGTACTTC	CASSWGRDTYEQYF
-	12	TRBV2	-	TRBJ1-4	TGTGCCAGCACGCAGCAAGATGAAAAACTGTTTTTT	CASTQQDEKLFF
many	15	TRBV2	-	TRBJ1-1	TGTGCCAGCATCCGAACACTTTCCGGGAACACTGAAGCTTTCTTT	CASIRTLSGNTEAFF
many	13	TRBV10-3	-	TRBJ1-1	TGTGCCCACCGCCCAACAGGGAACACTGAAGCTTTCTTT	CAHRPTGNTEAFF
-	16	TRBV7-9	-	TRBJ2-5	TGTGCCAGCAGCTTAATAAAGGGACGGACCCAAGAGACCCAGTACTTC	CASSLIKGRTQETQYF
-	13	TRBV12-3/TRBV12-4	-	TRBJ2-3	TGTGCCAGCAGTTTAGAGGACACAGATACGCAGTATTTT	CASSLEDTDTQYF
-	13	TRBV5-7	-	TRBJ1-4	TGTGCCAGCAGCCACTATGGACGGGAAAAACTGTTTTTT	CASSHYGREKLFF
-	16	TRBV3-1	TRBD2	TRBJ2-5	TGTGCCAGCAGCCAAGACGTGAGGGGACTAGGGAGGACCCAGTACTTC	CASSQDVRGLGRTQYF
many	10	TRBV2	-	TRBJ2-7	TGTGCCAGCAAAGGTTACGAGCAGTACTTC	CASKGYEQYF
-	16	TRBV9	-	TRBJ2-5	TGTGCCAGCAGCTCCCAGGACGGACGGGGCCCAGGGACCCAGTACTTC	CASSSQDGRGPGTQYF
many	17	TRBV24-1	TRBD1	TRBJ2-5	TGTGCCACCAGTGATTTTCGCGGACAGGGATCGGGAGAGACCCAGTACTTC	CATSDFRGQGSGETQYF
many	13	TRBV7-3	-	TRBJ1-1	TGTGCCAGCAGCGCAACGTACGACACTGAAGCTTTCTTT	CASSATYDTEAFF
many	14	TRBV28	-	TRBJ1-3	TGTGCCAGCAGGACCTCAGGCTCTGGAAACACCATATATTTT	CASRTSGSGNTIYF
many	15	TRBV3-1	TRBD2	TRBJ2-2	TGTGCCAGCAGCCAAGGAGCGGGAGAGGTCGGGGAGCTGTTTTTT	CASSQGAGEVGELFF
few	14	TRBV29-1	TRBD1	TRBJ1-4	TGCAGCGTTGAAGGGGGACAGGGGTATGAAAAACTGTTTTTT	CSVEGGQGYEKLFF
few	14	TRBV7-9	-	TRBJ2-5	TGTGCCAGCAGCTTAGTTGGTATCGAAGAGACCCAGTACTTC	CASSLVGIEETQYF
-	12	TRBV20-1	-	TRBJ2-5	TGCAGTGCTAGAGTGGGGGTAGAGACCCAGTACTTC	CSARVGVETQYF
-	16	TRBV20-1	-	TRBJ2-1	TGCAGTGCTAGGGCATTCCGAGGCGGGATATTCAATGAGCAGTTCTTC	CSARAFRGGIFNEQFF
-	12	TRBV20-1	-	TRBJ1-1	TGCAGTGCTAGAGTGGCAGGAGCTGAAGCTTTCTTT	CSARVAGAEAFF
few	17	TRBV7-6	TRBD2	TRBJ2-5	TGTGCCAGCAGCTCGGATCCCCCCGGGACTAGCGAGGAGACCCAGTACTTC	CASSSDPPGTSEETQYF
many	13	TRBV12-3/TRBV12-4	-	TRBJ2-5	TGTGCCAGCAGTTTTATCAACCAAGAGACCCAGTACTTC	CASSFINQETQYF
-	15	TRBV28	-	TRBJ2-1	TGTGCCAGCAGTCCATCCAGGAACAGGTACTATGAGCAGTTCTTC	CASSPSRNRYYEQFF
-	15	TRBV19	TRBD2	TRBJ2-7	TGTGCCAGTAGTATATCGACTAGCGGGAGTTACGAGCAGTACTTC	CASSISTSGSYEQYF
many	11	TRBV12-3/TRBV12-4	-	TRBJ1-2	TGTGCCAGCAGTTTTTTCAATGGCTACACCTTC	CASSFFNGYTF
few	15	TRBV6-1	-	TRBJ2-7	TGTGCCAGCAGAAACGTTGCCCAAGGAGCCTACGAGCAGTACTTC	CASRNVAQGAYEQYF
-	16	TRBV11-1	TRBD2	TRBJ2-7	TGTGCCAGCAGCTTAGGACTAGCGGGAGCGGGCAACGAGCAGTACTTC	CASSLGLAGAGNEQYF
many	11	TRBV29-1	-	TRBJ1-2	TGCAGCGTGCGGGCGAGCTATGGCTACACCTTC	CSVRASYGYTF
-	13	TRBV11-2	-	TRBJ2-7	TGTGCCAGCAGCTCACCAAGGGACCAGGGGCAGTACTTC	CASSSPRDQGQYF